Reported below is one T cell receptor beta chain. V lost 8 bases, J lost 0 bases, and 14 bases lay in between. There are 14 residues in the CDR3. Germline loops: CDR1 SQVTM, CDR2 ANQGSEA. The sample belongs to a study of T cell responses to AZD1222 COVID-19 vaccine. Turning to the study itself: Whether given at about 4 or about 12 weeks, second doses were pooled.

Using immunoSEQ multiplex PCR, the repertoire was profiled, and TCRdb retains in-frame clones only, with some absent. The sample includes 100,000 to 150,000 clones, 89% seen only once; the top ten take around 1.5%. This clonotype originated in an adult in good health. Sequences were derived from peripheral blood, sampled on day 0 of AZD1222 vaccination. V and J are TRBV29-1 and TRBJ1-3, with D maybe TRBD1 (5 bases). This CDR3 reads CSSDSGISGNTIYF. CDR3 nucleotides: TGCAGCTCAGACAGCGGAATCTCTGGAAACACCATATATTTT.